This TCR beta chain was captured in a study of T cell repertoires in cytomegalovirus infection. Germline-derived CDR1 and CDR2 are MNHNY and SVGAGI (reference sequence). The trim removed 2 bases at V and 3 bases at J, leaving 7 bases unmatched. CDR3 length: 16 amino acids. TCRdb processed the reads anew with MiXCR; each CDR3 protein has one entry. The sample has hundreds of thousands of distinct CDR3 sequences, around a sixth seen once; the top ten hold 12%. The V gene is TRBV6-6, the J gene TRBJ2-1; 7 positions match TRBD2. The TCR sequence derives from a human donor in good health (CMV status not recorded). Some clones in this sample may be carry-over from other donors' samples. What was sequenced was PBMCs. The CDR3 region is CASSYLRGEGYNEQFF. In DNA form, the CDR3 reads TGTGCCAGCAGTTACCTGAGAGGGGAGGGCTACAATGAGCAGTTCTTC.